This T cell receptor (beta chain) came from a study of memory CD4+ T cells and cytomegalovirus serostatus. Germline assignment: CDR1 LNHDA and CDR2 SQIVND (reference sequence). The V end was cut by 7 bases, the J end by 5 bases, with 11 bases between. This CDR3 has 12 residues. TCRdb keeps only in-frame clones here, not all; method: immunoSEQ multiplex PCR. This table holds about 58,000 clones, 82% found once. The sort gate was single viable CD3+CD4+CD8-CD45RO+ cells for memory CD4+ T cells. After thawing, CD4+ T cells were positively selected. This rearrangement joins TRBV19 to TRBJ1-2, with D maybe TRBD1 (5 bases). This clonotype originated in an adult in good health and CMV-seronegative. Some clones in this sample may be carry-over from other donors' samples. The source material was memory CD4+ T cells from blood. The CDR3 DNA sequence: TGTGCCAGTAAAGGCGGGGGATATGGCTACACCTTC. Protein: CASKGGGYGYTF.